This T cell receptor (beta chain) was obtained from a study of vaccination and CD4 T cells after COVID-19. Study-level information: Once diagnosed, patients had post-COVID samples drawn a median roughly 110 days later (range 35 to 161). Stimulation used overlapping spike peptides from SARS-CoV-2, HCoV-NL63, HCoV-OC43 and HCoV-229E. Study-level points and caveats: Within convalescent individuals, 304 out of 307 vaccine-specific clones proved to be spike mono-reactive.

Germline V gives CDR1 DFQATT, CDR2 SNEGSKA (reference sequence). The CDR3 has 13 amino acids. The trim removed 6 bases at V and 7 bases at J, leaving 6 bases unmatched. Scientists ran DNA taken from cultured CD4+ T cells through the Oncomine TCR Beta short-read assay for sequencing. After culture, CD4+ T cells served as the source for genomic DNA extraction. In TCRdb, the PCR reads were re-called with MiXCR into one record per CDR3 protein. The sample carries just under 10,000 distinct CDR3 sequences, under 40% recorded once. The treatment was: roughly ten-day PBMC culture with coronavirus spike peptide pools or control peptides (ViraFEST assay). Those CD4+ T cells from the unexposed donor predate the COVID-19 pandemic (2011-2018). This clonotype is medium-sized within its sample. The antigen remains undetermined.

Sequenced sample: CD4+ T cells from blood, cultured in vitro. The TCR sequence derives from a human donor in good health. The rearrangement uses TRBV20-1 and TRBJ1-5, with 10 bases lining up with TRBD1. CDR3 sequence: CSAETGGRQPQHF. The DNA of the CDR3 is TGCAGTGCAGAGACAGGGGGCCGACAGCCCCAGCATTTT.